This TCR beta chain came from a study of T cell changes during pregnancy in multiple sclerosis. Profiling relied on immunoSEQ multiplex PCR, and the TCRdb table lists in-frame clones only, not all of them. The repertoire holds 40,000 or so clones, approximately 90% seen once, with over 0.4% in the top ten. The ends were cut back, 3 bases at V and 0 bases at J, with 12 bases in the middle. The CDR3 spans 16 residues. The V gene's germline CDR1 is LNHDA and CDR2 SQIVND (reference sequence). This sample comprised CD4+ T cells from peripheral blood mononuclear cells, obtained in the first trimester of pregnancy. V and J are TRBV19 and TRBJ1-5; the D gene is possibly TRBD1 (6 bases). The clonotype was recovered from a female donor in good health, enrolled as a control in a pregnancy study. As DNA, the CDR3 is TGTGCCAGTAGTATCCGACAGGTTAGTAGCAATCAGCCCCAGCATTTT. It is translated as CASSIRQVSSNQPQHF.